This T cell receptor (beta chain) was documented in a study of CXCR3-negative and CXCR3-positive naive CD8 T cells. On this clonotype: Its antigen is still unknown.

Study findings and constraints: TRBV-TRBJ usage was similar across naive CXCR3 subsets but distinct in memory cells. Naive cells that were CXCR3-positive had more hydrophobic TRB CDR3s (compared with CXCR3-negative naive cells). High diversity, comparable across both naive subsets, contrasted with much lower diversity in memory CD8+ cells.

TRB cDNA was prepared as libraries by UMI-labeled 5' RACE. TCRdb derives one entry per CDR3 protein from the 5' RACE reads, leaving out DNA. The sample includes about 98,000 distinct CDR3 sequences. Germline V gives CDR1 SGDLS, CDR2 YYNGEE. The CDR3 is made up of 13 amino acids. The sequenced sample was naive CXCR3+ CD8+ T cells from blood. Noted subset: CD45RO-CCR7+CD27+CD95- naive CD8+ T cells expressing CXCR3 (TNR3+). This clonotype originated in a human donor in good health. Some clones in this sample may be carry-over from other donors' samples. The chain employs TRBV9 and TRBJ2-5. CDR3 amino acids: CASSGRYQETQYF.